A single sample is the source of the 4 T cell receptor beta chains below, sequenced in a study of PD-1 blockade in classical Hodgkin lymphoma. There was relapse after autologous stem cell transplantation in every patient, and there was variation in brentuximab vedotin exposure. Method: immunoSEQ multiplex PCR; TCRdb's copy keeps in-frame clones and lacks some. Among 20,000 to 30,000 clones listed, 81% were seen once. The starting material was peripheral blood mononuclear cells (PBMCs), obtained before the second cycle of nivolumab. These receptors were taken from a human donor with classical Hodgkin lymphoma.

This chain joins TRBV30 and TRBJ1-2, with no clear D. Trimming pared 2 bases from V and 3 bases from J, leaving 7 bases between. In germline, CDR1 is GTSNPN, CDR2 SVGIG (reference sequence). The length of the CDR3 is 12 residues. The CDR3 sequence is CAWSSNDYGYTF. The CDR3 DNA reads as TGTGCCTGGAGTTCGAATGACTATGGCTACACCTTC.

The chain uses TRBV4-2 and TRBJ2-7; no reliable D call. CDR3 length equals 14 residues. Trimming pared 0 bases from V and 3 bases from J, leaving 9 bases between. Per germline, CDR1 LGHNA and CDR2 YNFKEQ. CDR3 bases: TGTGCCAGCAGCCAAGAGAGAATTGGCTACGAGCAGTACTTC. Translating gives CASSQERIGYEQYF.

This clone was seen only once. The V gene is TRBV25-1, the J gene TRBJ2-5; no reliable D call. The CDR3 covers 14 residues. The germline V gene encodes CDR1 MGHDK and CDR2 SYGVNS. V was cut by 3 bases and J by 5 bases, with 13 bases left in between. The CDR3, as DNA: TGTGCCAGCAGTGATTGGGCCGACCCGGAGACCCAGTACTTC. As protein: CASSDWADPETQYF. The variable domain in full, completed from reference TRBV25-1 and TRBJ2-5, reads EADIYQTPRYLVIGTGKKITLECSQTMGHDKMYWYQQDPGMELHLIHYSYGVNSTEKGDLSSESTVSRIRTEHFPLTLESARPSHTSQYLCASSDWADPETQYFGPGTRLLVL.

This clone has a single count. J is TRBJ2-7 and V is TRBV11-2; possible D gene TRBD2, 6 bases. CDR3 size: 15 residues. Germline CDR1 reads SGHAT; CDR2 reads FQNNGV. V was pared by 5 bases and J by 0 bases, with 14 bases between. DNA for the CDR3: TGTGCCAGCAGCCTCAGGGCGGGACCCTCCTACGAGCAGTACTTC. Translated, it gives CASSLRAGPSYEQYF.